This TCR beta chain was documented in a study of OX40 agonist ivuxolimab in advanced cancers. Across the whole study: Dose-escalation patients suffered from hepatocellular carcinoma, melanoma, renal cell or head and neck cancer. Those enrolled were 70% to 85% male, with a mean age of approximately 60 years and ages from about 20 to 80.

CDR1 and CDR2 (germline): SGHRS, YFSETQ. J was trimmed by 5 bases and V by 5 bases; bases with no gene match: 7. The CDR3 has 15 residues. The table came from immunoSEQ multiplex PCR; TCRdb's copy has only in-frame clones and leaves some out. Of 60,000 to 70,000 clones listed, approximately 86% were seen once; the top ten hold 2.5% to 3%. The origin of this receptor is an adult with an advanced solid tumor such as melanoma, head and neck, liver or kidney cancer. This chain connects TRBV5-1 to TRBJ2-5; 12 nucleotides agree with TRBD2. This specimen was CD4+ or CD8+ T cells sorted from blood, taken in a trial of the OX40 agonist ivuxolimab. The CDR3 loop is CASRTSGRLEETQYF. The CDR3 nucleotides are TGCGCCAGCAGGACTAGCGGGAGACTGGAGGAGACCCAGTACTTC.